A selection of T cell receptor beta chains follows, all from one sample in a study of human thymus T cells. Profiling relied on immunoSEQ multiplex PCR, and the TCRdb table lists in-frame clones only, not all of them. The sample lists approximately 46,000 clones, approximately 95% occurring once. Sequenced sample: blood. The receptors come from a girl in the first two years of life with a congenital heart defect but otherwise immunologically healthy. Each CDR3 is given with its conserved first and last residue. The D gene is left open where the match is weak. Clone size appears in some rows only: once, few, many, or a class for an expanded clone.

J gene: TRBJ2-7
D gene: TRBD1
clone size: NA
V gene: TRBV5-1
CDR3 DNA: TGCGCCAGCAGCCAGGGGGCCAACGAGCAGTACTTC
CDR3 protein: CASSQGANEQYF

J gene: TRBJ1-2
D gene: NA
clone size: NA
V gene: TRBV2
CDR3 DNA: TGTGCCAGCAGTGTAGAGACCCTCAACTATGGCTACACCTTC
CDR3 protein: CASSVETLNYGYTF

J gene: TRBJ2-1
D gene: NA
clone size: NA
V gene: TRBV6-1
CDR3 DNA: TGTGCCAGCAGTGAAGGTGCGGAAAGGTATAGTGAGCAGTTCTTC
CDR3 protein: CASSEGAERYSEQFF

J gene: TRBJ2-7
D gene: NA
clone size: NA
V gene: TRBV21-1
CDR3 DNA: TGTGCCAGCAGCAAAGGATGGGACCGGGACGGTTCCTACGAGCAGTACTTC
CDR3 protein: CASSKGWDRDGSYEQYF

J gene: TRBJ2-5
D gene: NA
clone size: NA
V gene: TRBV21-1
CDR3 DNA: TGTGCCAGCAGCATTAAATTCCGAAGGTGGGAGACCCAGTACTTC
CDR3 protein: CASSIKFRRWETQYF

J gene: TRBJ1-1
D gene: TRBD1
clone size: NA
V gene: TRBV5-1
CDR3 DNA: TGCGCCAGCTCCCAGGGGGCCGGCACTGAAGCTTTCTTT
CDR3 protein: CASSQGAGTEAFF

J gene: TRBJ1-2
D gene: NA
clone size: few
V gene: TRBV5-1
CDR3 DNA: TGCGCCAGCAGTTCTAGAGGGTTTCCTGGTTGGGGCTACACCTTC
CDR3 protein: CASSSRGFPGWGYTF

J gene: TRBJ2-7
D gene: NA
clone size: NA
V gene: TRBV4-2
CDR3 DNA: TGTGCCAGCAGCCAAGTAGGCTACGAGCAGTACTTC
CDR3 protein: CASSQVGYEQYF

J gene: TRBJ2-3
D gene: NA
clone size: NA
V gene: TRBV19
CDR3 DNA: TGTGCCAGTAGTACCCGGCCTAGCACAGATACGCAGTATTTT
CDR3 protein: CASSTRPSTDTQYF

J gene: TRBJ2-2
D gene: TRBD2
clone size: few
V gene: TRBV10-1
CDR3 DNA: TGCGCCAGCAGCCGAGTAGCGGGTCACATGAACACCGGGGAGCTGTTTTTT
CDR3 protein: CASSRVAGHMNTGELFF

J gene: TRBJ2-5
D gene: NA
clone size: NA
V gene: TRBV7-2
CDR3 DNA: TGTGCCAGCAGCTTAGCGAGAGTGGTAATGGAGACCCAGTACTTC
CDR3 protein: CASSLARVVMETQYF

J gene: TRBJ2-7
D gene: NA
clone size: NA
V gene: TRBV6-1
CDR3 DNA: TGTGCCAGCACCCGAGGGCTGGGGCTTCAGCAGTACTTC
CDR3 protein: CASTRGLGLQQYF

J gene: TRBJ2-7
D gene: NA
clone size: NA
V gene: TRBV5-6
CDR3 DNA: TGTGCCAGCAGCCGGTTGTGGAATCCCTACGAGCAGTACTTC
CDR3 protein: CASSRLWNPYEQYF

J gene: TRBJ2-5
D gene: NA
clone size: NA
V gene: TRBV19
CDR3 DNA: TGTGCCAGTAGTAGGGCGGGAAGGGTAGAGACCCAGTACTTC
CDR3 protein: CASSRAGRVETQYF

J gene: TRBJ1-1
D gene: NA
clone size: NA
V gene: TRBV27
CDR3 DNA: TGTGCCAGCAGTTTATCCCCGGGGACTGAAGCTTTCTTT
CDR3 protein: CASSLSPGTEAFF

J gene: TRBJ2-1
D gene: NA
clone size: once
V gene: TRBV5-1
CDR3 DNA: TGCGCCAGCAGCTTCCGGGACAACTCGAATGAGCAGTTCTTC
CDR3 protein: CASSFRDNSNEQFF

J gene: TRBJ2-5
D gene: NA
clone size: NA
V gene: TRBV18
CDR3 DNA: TGTGCCAGCTCCCAGTACCAAGAGACCCAGTACTTC
CDR3 protein: CASSQYQETQYF

J gene: TRBJ1-5
D gene: NA
clone size: NA
V gene: TRBV19
CDR3 DNA: TGTGCCAGTAGACAGGGCAATCAGCCCCAGCATTTT
CDR3 protein: CASRQGNQPQHF

J gene: TRBJ2-2
D gene: NA
clone size: NA
V gene: TRBV4-2
CDR3 DNA: TGTGCCAGCAGCCAAGTTCAGTCGGGGGAGCTGTTTTTT
CDR3 protein: CASSQVQSGELFF

J gene: TRBJ1-5
D gene: NA
clone size: NA
V gene: TRBV27
CDR3 DNA: TGTGCCAGCAGTTTAACAGGGCCTAGGAATCAGCCCCAGCATTTT
CDR3 protein: CASSLTGPRNQPQHF

J gene: TRBJ2-7
D gene: TRBD1
clone size: NA
V gene: TRBV7-2
CDR3 DNA: TGTGCCAGCAGCGAAACCGGGACAGCAACCTACGAGCAGTACTTC
CDR3 protein: CASSETGTATYEQYF

J gene: TRBJ2-7
D gene: NA
clone size: NA
V gene: TRBV6-6
CDR3 DNA: TGTGCCAGCAGTTACAACCTAGGGGGGGTGCCATACGAGCAGTACTTC
CDR3 protein: CASSYNLGGVPYEQYF